This TCR beta chain was observed in a study of graft-versus-host responses after intestinal transplantation. Overall study: The whole recipient group had anti-thymocyte globulin induction followed by tacrolimus and steroids for roughly three years. Study-wide findings and caveats: Ileal or blood samples showed some GvH clones first, and such clones were also found in recipient marrow.

Method: immunoSEQ multiplex PCR; TCRdb's copy keeps in-frame clones and lacks some. This sample has 90,000 to 130,000 clones, with about 94% found just once. Germline assignment: CDR1 MNHEY and CDR2 SMNVEV (reference sequence). The V gene lost 5 bases and the J gene lost 2 bases, with 9 bases spanning the gap. The CDR3 is 13 residues long. About this clone itself: Antigen: not known.

The receptor comes from a human donor who received an intestinal transplant. Specimen: unstimulated CD8+ T cells sorted from spleen or lymph node cells, collected before intestinal transplant. The chain has TRBV27 and TRBJ1-1; D gene uncertain. The CDR3 DNA is TGTGCCAGCAGTCCCCGGGGAAACACTGAAGCTTTCTTT. Encoded protein: CASSPRGNTEAFF.